These T cell receptor beta chains were read from a single sample in a study of T-cell reconstitution after alpha-beta-depleted transplantation in children. Via MiXCR, TCRdb re-called the PCR reads, giving one row per CDR3 protein. The data contain 250,000 to 400,000 distinct CDR3 sequences, roughly 25% of them seen just once; the ten biggest clones take up roughly 9.7%. The source was PBMCs, mostly from graft donor cells, collected 180 days after TCRalphabeta/CD19-depleted stem cell transplant. The source of these receptors is a male patient between 10 and 17 years old who had a stem cell transplant for acute lymphoblastic leukemia, so the T cells may come from the graft donor. Each CDR3 is given with its conserved first and last residue. Each record gives: clone size, D gene, V gene, J gene, CDR3 protein, CDR3 DNA. D genes are given only for firm matches. Clone size appears in some rows only: once, few, many, or a class for an expanded clone.

>few|TRBD2|TRBV20-1|TRBJ2-5
CSASMREGRETQYF
TGCAGTGCTAGTATGAGGGAGGGCCGCGAGACCCAGTACTTC
>few|.|TRBV10-3|TRBJ2-7
CAISDNTGGNYF
TGTGCCATCAGTGATAATACAGGTGGCAATTACTTC
>few|.|TRBV6-5|TRBJ2-1
CASSYRGFYNEQFF
TGTGCCAGCAGTTACCGGGGTTTCTACAATGAGCAGTTCTTC
>many|.|TRBV6-5|TRBJ2-7
CASSYSTINRNEQYF
TGTGCCAGCAGTTACTCGACGATTAACAGGAACGAGCAGTACTTC
>.|.|TRBV3-1|TRBJ2-7
CASSSTSGRAPGSRSQRYF
.
>many|.|TRBV5-1|TRBJ2-7
CASSLASQTKGILCF
TGCGCCAGCAGCTTGGCCTCCCAAACCAAGGGAATTTTATGCTTC
>few|TRBD1|TRBV29-1|TRBJ2-7
CSVRGQTYEQYF
TGCAGCGTAAGGGGACAGACCTACGAGCAGTACTTC
>.|TRBD2|TRBV12-5|TRBJ2-1
CASVSGLAVFSYNEQFF
TGTGCTAGTGTCTCGGGACTAGCGGTGTTCTCCTACAATGAGCAGTTCTTC
>few|TRBD2|TRBV7-6|TRBJ2-5
CASSLVGGEYQETQYF
TGTGCCAGCAGCTTAGTGGGGGGGGAGTACCAAGAGACCCAGTACTTC
>few|TRBD1|TRBV5-5|TRBJ1-2
CASSLILTGGTGYTF
TGTGCCAGCAGCTTAATATTAACAGGGGGCACTGGCTACACCTTC
>once|.|TRBV9|TRBJ2-5
CASSPIRFEETQYF
TGTGCCAGCAGCCCTATACGCTTTGAAGAGACCCAGTACTTC
>.|TRBD2|TRBV7-2|TRBJ2-5
CASSLILAGETQYF
TGTGCCAGCAGCTTGATTCTAGCGGGAGAGACCCAGTACTTC
>many|.|TRBV5-1|TRBJ2-1
CASSLGASSSYNEQFF
TGCGCCAGCAGCTTGGGGGCGTCGAGCTCCTACAATGAGCAGTTCTTC
>few|TRBD2|TRBV7-8|TRBJ2-1
CASSLSGLAGNEQFF
TGTGCCAGCAGCCTTTCGGGACTAGCTGGCAATGAGCAGTTCTTC
>medium-sized|TRBD1|TRBV12-3/TRBV12-4|TRBJ2-2
CASSPGQASTGELFF
TGTGCCAGCAGCCCAGGACAGGCTAGCACCGGGGAGCTGTTTTTT
>.|.|TRBV2|TRBJ2-1
CASSLEDSGEQFF
TGTGCCAGCAGCTTGGAGGACAGTGGTGAGCAGTTCTTC
>.|.|TRBV3-1|TRBJ1-2
CASSQDEAGAGVAYGYTF
TGTGCCAGCAGCCAAGATGAGGCGGGGGCAGGGGTCGCCTATGGCTACACCTTC
>.|.|TRBV5-1|TRBJ2-2
CASSLAPTNTGELFF
TGCGCCAGCAGCTTGGCACCGACAAACACCGGGGAGCTGTTTTTT
>few|TRBD2|TRBV7-2|TRBJ2-5
CASSLGQTSGSETQYF
TGTGCCAGCAGCTTAGGACAGACTAGCGGGAGTGAGACCCAGTACTTC
>few|.|TRBV24-1|TRBJ2-1
CATSVAGGEQFF
TGTGCCACCAGTGTTGCTGGGGGGGAGCAGTTCTTC
>.|.|TRBV18|TRBJ2-1
CASSPRGKGAYNEQFF
TGTGCCAGCTCACCCCGGGGGAAGGGAGCCTACAATGAGCAGTTCTTC
>.|TRBD1|TRBV9|TRBJ2-2
CASSAGQGRAGELFF
TGTGCCAGCAGCGCCGGACAGGGCCGGGCCGGGGAGCTGTTTTTT
>.|TRBD2|TRBV7-7|TRBJ2-3
CASSLGGGRTDTQYF
TGTGCCAGCAGCTTAGGCGGGGGACGCACAGATACGCAGTATTTT
>few|TRBD1|TRBV6-1|TRBJ2-5
CASSPRQGTVSGYQETQYF
TGTGCCAGCAGTCCCAGACAGGGGACGGTTTCGGGGTACCAAGAGACCCAGTACTTC
>.|.|TRBV12-1|TRBJ2-4
CASSLASSPKNIQYF
TGTGCCAGCAGCTTAGCCTCCAGCCCCAAAAACATTCAGTACTTC
>many|.|TRBV20-1|TRBJ2-7
CSARDLGGLTYEQYF
TGCAGTGCTAGAGATCTGGGTGGCCTTACCTACGAGCAGTACTTC
>few|.|TRBV12-3/TRBV12-4|TRBJ1-6
CASSWARGTGPLHF
TGTGCCAGCAGTTGGGCCAGGGGAACTGGACCCCTCCACTTT
>.|TRBD1|TRBV9|TRBJ1-2
CASSKLPGQDYGYTF
TGTGCCAGCAGCAAACTACCGGGACAGGACTATGGCTACACCTTC
>few|.|TRBV7-3|TRBJ2-7
CASSLKWAVYEQYF
TGTGCCAGCAGCTTAAAGTGGGCGGTTTACGAGCAGTACTTC
>.|TRBD2|TRBV10-3|TRBJ2-7
CAISDTGGGYEQYF
TGTGCCATCAGCGACACGGGAGGGGGGTACGAGCAGTACTTC
>.|TRBD1|TRBV11-3|TRBJ2-5
CASSPGQGWETQYF
TGTGCCAGCAGCCCTGGACAGGGGTGGGAGACCCAGTACTTC
>few|TRBD2|TRBV5-5|TRBJ2-5
CASSKSEGRVGETQYF
TGTGCCAGCAGTAAATCAGAAGGGAGGGTCGGGGAGACCCAGTACTTC
>few|TRBD2|TRBV7-2|TRBJ2-4
CASSLGTSVRDIQYF
TGTGCCAGCAGCTTAGGGACTAGCGTCCGGGACATTCAGTACTTC
>few|.|TRBV7-9|TRBJ2-1
CASSLMAGDGEQFF
TGTGCCAGCAGCTTAATGGCAGGGGACGGTGAGCAGTTCTTC
>few|.|TRBV14|TRBJ2-3
CASSQFEDTQYF
TGTGCCAGCAGCCAATTCGAAGATACGCAGTATTTT
>few|.|TRBV11-2|TRBJ2-1
CASSFLTGYNEQFF
TGTGCCAGCAGCTTTCTGACGGGATACAATGAGCAGTTCTTC
>.|.|TRBV6-1|TRBJ1-5
CASSEALGHGQPQHF
TGTGCCAGCAGTGAAGCCTTGGGGCATGGTCAGCCCCAGCATTTT
>few|.|TRBV2|TRBJ1-3
CASRQGGIAGNTIYF
TGTGCCAGCAGACAAGGGGGGATAGCTGGAAACACCATATATTTT